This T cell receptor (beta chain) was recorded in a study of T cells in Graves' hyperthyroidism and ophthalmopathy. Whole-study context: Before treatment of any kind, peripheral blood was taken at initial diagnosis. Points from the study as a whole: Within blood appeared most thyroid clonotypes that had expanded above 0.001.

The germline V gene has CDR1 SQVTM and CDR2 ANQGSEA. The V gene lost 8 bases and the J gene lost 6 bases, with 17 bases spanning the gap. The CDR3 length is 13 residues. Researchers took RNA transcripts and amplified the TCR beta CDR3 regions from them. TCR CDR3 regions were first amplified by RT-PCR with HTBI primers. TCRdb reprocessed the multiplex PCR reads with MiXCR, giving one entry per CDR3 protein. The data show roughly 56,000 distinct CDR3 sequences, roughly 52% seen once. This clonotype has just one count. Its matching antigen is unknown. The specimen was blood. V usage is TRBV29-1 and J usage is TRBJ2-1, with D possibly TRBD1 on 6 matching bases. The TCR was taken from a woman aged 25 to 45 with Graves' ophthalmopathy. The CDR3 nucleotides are TGCAGCTACAGGGTTAAGGCTGGCAATGAGCAGTTCTTC. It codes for CSYRVKAGNEQFF.